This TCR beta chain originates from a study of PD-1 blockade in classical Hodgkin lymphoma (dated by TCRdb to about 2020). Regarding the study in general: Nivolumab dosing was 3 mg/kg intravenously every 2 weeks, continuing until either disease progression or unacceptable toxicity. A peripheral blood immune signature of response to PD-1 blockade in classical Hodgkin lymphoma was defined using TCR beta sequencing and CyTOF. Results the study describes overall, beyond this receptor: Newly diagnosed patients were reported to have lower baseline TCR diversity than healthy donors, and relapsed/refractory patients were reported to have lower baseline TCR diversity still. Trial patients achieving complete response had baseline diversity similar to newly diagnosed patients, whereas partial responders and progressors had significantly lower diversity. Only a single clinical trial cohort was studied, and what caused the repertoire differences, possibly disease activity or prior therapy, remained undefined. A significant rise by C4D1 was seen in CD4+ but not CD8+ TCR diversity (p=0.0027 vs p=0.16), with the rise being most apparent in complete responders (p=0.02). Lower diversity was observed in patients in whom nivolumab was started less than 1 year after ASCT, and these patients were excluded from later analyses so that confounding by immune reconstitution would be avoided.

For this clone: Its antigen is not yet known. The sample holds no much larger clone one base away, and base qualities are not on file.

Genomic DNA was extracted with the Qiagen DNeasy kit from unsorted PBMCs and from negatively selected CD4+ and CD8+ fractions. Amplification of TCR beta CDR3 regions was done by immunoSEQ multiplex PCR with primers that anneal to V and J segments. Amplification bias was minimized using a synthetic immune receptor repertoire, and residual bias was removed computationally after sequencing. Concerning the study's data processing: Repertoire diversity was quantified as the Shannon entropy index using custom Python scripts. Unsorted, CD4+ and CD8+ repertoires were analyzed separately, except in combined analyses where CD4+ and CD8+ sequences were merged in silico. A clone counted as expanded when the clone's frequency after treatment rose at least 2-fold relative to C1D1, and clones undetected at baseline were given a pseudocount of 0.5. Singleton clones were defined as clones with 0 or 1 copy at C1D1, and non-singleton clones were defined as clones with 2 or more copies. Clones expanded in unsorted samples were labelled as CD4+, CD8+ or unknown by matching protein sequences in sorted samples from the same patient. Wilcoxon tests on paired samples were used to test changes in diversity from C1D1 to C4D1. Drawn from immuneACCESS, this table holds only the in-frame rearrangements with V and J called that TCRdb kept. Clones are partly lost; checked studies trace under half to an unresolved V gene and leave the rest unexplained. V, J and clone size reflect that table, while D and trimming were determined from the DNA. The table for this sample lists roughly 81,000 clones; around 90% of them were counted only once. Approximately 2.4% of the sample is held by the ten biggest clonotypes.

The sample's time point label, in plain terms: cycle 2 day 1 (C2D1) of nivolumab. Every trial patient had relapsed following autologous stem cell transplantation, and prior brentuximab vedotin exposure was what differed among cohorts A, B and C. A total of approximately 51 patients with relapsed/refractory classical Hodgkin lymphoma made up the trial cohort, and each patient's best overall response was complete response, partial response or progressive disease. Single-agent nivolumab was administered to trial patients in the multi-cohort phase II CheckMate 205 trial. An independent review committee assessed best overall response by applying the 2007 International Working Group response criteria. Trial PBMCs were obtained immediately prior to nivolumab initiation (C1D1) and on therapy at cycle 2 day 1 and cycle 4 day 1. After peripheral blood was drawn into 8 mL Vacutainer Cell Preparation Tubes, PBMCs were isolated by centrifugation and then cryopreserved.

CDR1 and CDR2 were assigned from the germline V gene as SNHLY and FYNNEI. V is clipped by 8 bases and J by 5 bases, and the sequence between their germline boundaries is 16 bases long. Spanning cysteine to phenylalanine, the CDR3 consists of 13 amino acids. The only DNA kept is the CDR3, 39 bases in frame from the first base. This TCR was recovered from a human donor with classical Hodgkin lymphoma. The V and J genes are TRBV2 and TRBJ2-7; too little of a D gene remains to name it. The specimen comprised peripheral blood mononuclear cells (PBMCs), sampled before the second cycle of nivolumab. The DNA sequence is TGTGCCAGCGGCCGCGAGTTGGGCCACGAGCAGTACTTC. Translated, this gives CASGRELGHEQYF.